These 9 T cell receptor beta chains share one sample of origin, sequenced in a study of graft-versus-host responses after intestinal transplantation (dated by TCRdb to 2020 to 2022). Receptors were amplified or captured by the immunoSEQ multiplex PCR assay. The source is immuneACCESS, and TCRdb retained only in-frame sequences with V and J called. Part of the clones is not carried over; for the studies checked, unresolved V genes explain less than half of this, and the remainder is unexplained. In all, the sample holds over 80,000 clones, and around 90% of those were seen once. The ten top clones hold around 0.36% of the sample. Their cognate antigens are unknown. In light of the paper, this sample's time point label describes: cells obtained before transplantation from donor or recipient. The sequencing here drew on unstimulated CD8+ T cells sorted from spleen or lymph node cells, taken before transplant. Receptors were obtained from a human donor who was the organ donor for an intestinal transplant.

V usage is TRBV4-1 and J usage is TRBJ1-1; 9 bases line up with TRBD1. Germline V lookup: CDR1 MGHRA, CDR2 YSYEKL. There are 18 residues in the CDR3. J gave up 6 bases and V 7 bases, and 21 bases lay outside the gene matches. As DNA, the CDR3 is TGCGCCAGCAAATTTAGGACCGGGGCCGGGACAGGGATTTCTGAAGCTTTCTTT. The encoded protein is CASKFRTGAGTGISEAFF.

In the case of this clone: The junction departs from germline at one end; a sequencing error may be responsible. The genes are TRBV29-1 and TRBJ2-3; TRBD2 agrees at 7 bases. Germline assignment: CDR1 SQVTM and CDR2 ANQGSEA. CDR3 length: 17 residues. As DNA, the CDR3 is TGCAGCTTTGAGCCGACGCTAGGACTAGATAGCACAGATACGCAGTATTTT. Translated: CSFEPTLGLDSTDTQYF.

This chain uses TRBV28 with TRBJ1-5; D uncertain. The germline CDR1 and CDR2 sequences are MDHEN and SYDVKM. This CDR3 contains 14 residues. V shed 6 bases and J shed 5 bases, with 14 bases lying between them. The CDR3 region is CASSIWARDQPQHF. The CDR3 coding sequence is TGTGCCAGCAGCATTTGGGCCCGCGATCAGCCCCAGCATTTT.

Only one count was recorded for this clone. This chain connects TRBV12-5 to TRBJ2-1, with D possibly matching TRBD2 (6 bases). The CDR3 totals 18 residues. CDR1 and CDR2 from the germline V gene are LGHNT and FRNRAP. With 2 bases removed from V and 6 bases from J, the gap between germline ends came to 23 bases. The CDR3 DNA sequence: TGTGCTAGTGGTTTGATGCCCACGATGGGACTGGCCAGCAATGAGCAGTTCTTC. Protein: CASGLMPTMGLASNEQFF.

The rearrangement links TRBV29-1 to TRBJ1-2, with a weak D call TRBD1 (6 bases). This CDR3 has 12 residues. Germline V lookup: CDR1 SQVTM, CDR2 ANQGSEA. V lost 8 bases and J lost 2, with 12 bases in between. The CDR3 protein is CSCTTGNYGYTF. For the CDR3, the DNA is TGCAGCTGTACCACAGGGAACTATGGCTACACCTTC. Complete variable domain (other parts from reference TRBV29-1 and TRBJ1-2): SAVISQKPSRDICQRGTSLTIQCQVDSQVTMMFWYRQQPGQSLTLIATANQGSEATYESGFVIDKFPISRPNLTFSTLTVSNMSPEDSSIYLCSCTTGNYGYTFGSGTRLTVV.

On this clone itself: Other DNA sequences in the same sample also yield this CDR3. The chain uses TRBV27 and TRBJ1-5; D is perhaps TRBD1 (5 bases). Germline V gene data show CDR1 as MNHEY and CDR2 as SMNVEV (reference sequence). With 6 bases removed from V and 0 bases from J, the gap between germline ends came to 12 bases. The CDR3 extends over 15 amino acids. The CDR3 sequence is CASSPGIYSNQPQHF. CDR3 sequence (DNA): TGTGCCAGCAGCCCAGGGATTTATAGCAATCAGCCCCAGCATTTT.

This chain's CDR3 is CASSVGLLEQFF. CDR3 nucleotides: TGTGCCAGCAGTGTTGGCCTCCTGGAGCAGTTCTTC. The V call is TRBV6-5, the J call TRBJ2-1; D gene ambiguous. The CDR3 length is 12 residues. Germline V gene data show CDR1 as MNHEY and CDR2 as SVGAGI. V shed 5 bases and J shed 10 bases, with 12 bases lying between them.

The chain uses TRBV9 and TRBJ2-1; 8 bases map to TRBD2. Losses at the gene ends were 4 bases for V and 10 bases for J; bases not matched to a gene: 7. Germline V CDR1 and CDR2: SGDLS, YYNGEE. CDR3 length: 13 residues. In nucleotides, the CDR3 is TGTGCCAGCAGCCCCGGGGGGGCGGGCGAGCAGTTCTTC. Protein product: CASSPGGAGEQFF.

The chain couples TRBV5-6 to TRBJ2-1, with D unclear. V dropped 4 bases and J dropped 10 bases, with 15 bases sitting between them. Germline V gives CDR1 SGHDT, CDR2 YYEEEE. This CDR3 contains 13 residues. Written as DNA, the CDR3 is TGTGCCAGCAGCGGCCCAAACGGGTTCGAGCAGTTCTTC. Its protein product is CASSGPNGFEQFF.